Below, one T cell receptor (beta chain) is given with its context. This entry is derived from a study of response to subunit inactivated influenza vaccine. V gave up 3 bases and J gave up 7 bases, with 7 bases separating them. CDR1 is SGHDT and CDR2 is YYEEEE in the germline V gene. This CDR3 has 11 amino acids. TCRdb used MiXCR to reprocess the RT-PCR reads, holding one entry per CDR3 protein. This table holds about 520,000 distinct CDR3 sequences, roughly 11% found once. The sample here was PBMCs from blood, taken more than 35 days after vaccination. This TCR derives from a man aged 50 or older who received an inactivated influenza vaccine. V gene TRBV5-6 combines with J gene TRBJ1-2; D gene unclear. The CDR3 nucleotides are TGTGCCAGCAGCTCCGGCAGTGGCTACACCTTC. Translated: CASSSGSGYTF.